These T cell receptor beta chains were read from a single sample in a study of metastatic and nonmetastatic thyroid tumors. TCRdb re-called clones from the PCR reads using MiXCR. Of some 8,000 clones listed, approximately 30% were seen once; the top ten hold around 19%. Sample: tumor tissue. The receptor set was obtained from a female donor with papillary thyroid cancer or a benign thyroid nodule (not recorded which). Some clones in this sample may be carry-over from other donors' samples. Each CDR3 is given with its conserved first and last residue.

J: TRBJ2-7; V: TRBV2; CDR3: CASRKGGGWPSGSKDEQYF
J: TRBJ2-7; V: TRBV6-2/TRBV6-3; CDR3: CASSYTGSSYEQYF
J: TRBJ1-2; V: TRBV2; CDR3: CASSERVYYGYTF
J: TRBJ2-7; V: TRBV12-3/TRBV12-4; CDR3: CASRLEASQQYF
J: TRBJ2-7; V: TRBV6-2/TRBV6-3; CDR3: CASSYETSGTNEQYF
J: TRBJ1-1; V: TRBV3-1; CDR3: CASTAGVYYTEAFF
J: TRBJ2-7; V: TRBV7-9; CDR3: CASSPGSYEQYF
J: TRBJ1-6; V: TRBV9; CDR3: CASSIQGVNSPLYF
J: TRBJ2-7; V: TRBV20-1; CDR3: CSVLPSGTGVGEQYF
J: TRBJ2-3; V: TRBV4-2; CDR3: CASSQDRSVSTDTQYF
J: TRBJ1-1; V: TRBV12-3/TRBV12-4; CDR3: CASSPRHGRNTEAFF
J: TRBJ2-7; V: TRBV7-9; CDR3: CASSLGTRKYEQYF
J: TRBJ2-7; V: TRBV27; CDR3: CASRPAGLSYEQYF
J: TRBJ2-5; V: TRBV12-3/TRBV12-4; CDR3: CASRLAIQETQYF
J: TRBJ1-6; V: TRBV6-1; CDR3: CASLEGSPLHF
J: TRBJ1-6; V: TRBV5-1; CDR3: CASSSRQGLDSPLHF
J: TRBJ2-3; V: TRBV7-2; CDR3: CASSPSTGADTQYF
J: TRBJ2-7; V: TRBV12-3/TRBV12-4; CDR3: CASSFSGSLGEQYF
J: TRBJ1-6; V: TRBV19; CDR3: CASSIQGTNSPLHF
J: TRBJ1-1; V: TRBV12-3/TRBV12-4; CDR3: CASSRGPTEAFF
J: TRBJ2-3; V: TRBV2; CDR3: CASSGGAREDTQYF
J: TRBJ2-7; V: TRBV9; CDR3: CASSGAKGGSYEQYF
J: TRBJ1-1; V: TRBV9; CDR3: CASSANHLQAFF
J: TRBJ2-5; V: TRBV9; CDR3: CASSSGLDETQYF
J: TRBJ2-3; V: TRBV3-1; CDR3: CASSQDSTGGPSYF
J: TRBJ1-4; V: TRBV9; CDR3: CASSADGAGLNEKLFF
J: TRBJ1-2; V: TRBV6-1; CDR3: CASSPGGNYGYTF
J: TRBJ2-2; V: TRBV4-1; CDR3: CASSQGPGQSNTGELFF
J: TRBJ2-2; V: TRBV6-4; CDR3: CVSSREGEVGELFF
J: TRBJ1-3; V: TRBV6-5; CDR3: CASSYSVGQGKGNTIYF
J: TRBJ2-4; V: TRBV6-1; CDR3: CASSPIDSRDIQYF
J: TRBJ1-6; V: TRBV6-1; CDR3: CASGDVALHF
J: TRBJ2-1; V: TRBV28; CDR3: CASSLALSDPQQFF
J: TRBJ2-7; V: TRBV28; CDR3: CASSLTGVSYEQYF
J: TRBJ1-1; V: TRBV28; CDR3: CASTLRQMNTEAFF
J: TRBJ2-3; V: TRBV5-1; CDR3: CASSLVEGPLIDTQYF
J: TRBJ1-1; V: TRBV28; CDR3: CASSYRGMRGPEAFF
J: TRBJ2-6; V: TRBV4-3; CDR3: CASSQDPEGVSGANVLTF
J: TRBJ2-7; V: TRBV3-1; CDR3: CASSLTRQGDEQYF
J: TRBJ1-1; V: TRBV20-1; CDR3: CSARDSQGVNTEAFF
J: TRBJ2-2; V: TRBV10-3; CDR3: CAIQAAGNTGELFF
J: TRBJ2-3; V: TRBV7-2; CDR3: CASSLRPPGTDTQYF
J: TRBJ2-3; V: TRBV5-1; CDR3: CASSLGLALTTDTQYF
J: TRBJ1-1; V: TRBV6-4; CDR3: CASSQTGNTEAFF
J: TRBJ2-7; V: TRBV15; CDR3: CATRDTSGYEQYF
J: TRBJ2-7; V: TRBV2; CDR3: CASSDGAYEQYF
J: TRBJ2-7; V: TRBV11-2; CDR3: CASSLAMGDEQYF
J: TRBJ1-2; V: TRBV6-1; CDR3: CASSGSWTPSYGYTF
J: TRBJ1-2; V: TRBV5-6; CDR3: CASSLGQGDYGYTF
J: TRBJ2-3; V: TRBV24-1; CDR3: CATSRSSGRAGTDTQYF
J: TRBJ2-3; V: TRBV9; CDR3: CASSGSRGRQVDTQYF
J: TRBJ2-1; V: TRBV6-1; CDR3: CASSAGQGEQFF
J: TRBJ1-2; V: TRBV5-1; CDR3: CASSLGAGRDYTF
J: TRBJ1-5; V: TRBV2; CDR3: CASTSVGGRDQPQHF
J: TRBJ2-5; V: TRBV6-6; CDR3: CASSYSGQETQYF